This T cell receptor (beta chain) was captured by sequencing in a study of human T cells and chemical hapten exposure. Noted time point: patch test 1, 2 weeks after DPC sensitization. The sample's treatment: therapeutic diphenylcyclopropenone sensitization with weekly scalp DPC. Trimming left V 2 bases short and J 3 bases short, with 7 bases between. The length of the CDR3 is 13 residues. MiXCR was run by TCRdb on the RACE reads, yielding one entry per CDR3 protein. This table holds 85,000 to 100,000 distinct CDR3 sequences, approximately 13% found once. This clonotype was seen more than once but under ten times.

This sequence was found in a woman aged 40 to 50 with alopecia areata. Some clones in this sample may be carry-over from other donors' samples. Sequences were derived from whole blood, sampled in connection with sensitization to the hapten diphenylcyclopropenone (DPC). The chain carries TRBV12-3 or TRBV12-4 and TRBJ1-1; a possible D gene is TRBD1 (5 bases). CDR3 protein: CASSLTRDTEAFF. Here the CDR3 DNA reads TGTGCCAGCAGTTTAACCAGGGACACTGAAGCTTTCTTT.